The TCR beta chain under discussion was sequenced for a study of shared clonotypes between healthy human individuals. Whole-study results and caveats: Around 5% was the fraction of naive CD4 clonotypes found shared across several donors.

As defined, naive CD8 cells were CD45RO-negative and positively selected for CCR7, with terminally differentiated effector memory CD45RA+ cells excluded. Profiling relied on immunoSEQ multiplex PCR, and the TCRdb table lists in-frame clones only, not all of them. Of about 2.1 million clones in the sample, roughly 95% were seen once. Trimming took off 6 bases at V and 0 bases at J, with 11 bases between the two ends. The CDR3 loop spans 14 amino acids. The V gene's germline CDR1 is PRHDT and CDR2 FYEKMQ (reference sequence). Remarks on this clone: What it recognizes is unknown.

Sequenced sample: naive CD8+ T cells from PBMCs. This chain links TRBV13 with TRBJ1-1; D uncertain. The origin of this receptor is a man aged 18 to 30 in good health. Some clones in this sample may be carry-over from other donors' samples. The CDR3 region has the DNA TGTGCCAGCAGTACAGCAGAGATGAACACTGAAGCTTTCTTT. Protein: CASSTAEMNTEAFF.